The rows below give T cell receptor beta chains drawn from one sample of a study of blood T cell repertoires in COVID-19. Libraries were prepared by immunoSEQ multiplex PCR; TCRdb keeps only in-frame clonotypes and omits some of them. The sample has over 10,000 clones, about 88% seen once; the top ten hold roughly 2.6%. The sample comprised peripheral blood. These TCRs come from a human donor in a cohort sampled during active COVID-19. CDR3s include the opening cysteine and the closing phenylalanine or tryptophan. The D gene is left open where the match is weak. Rows may omit the clone size; those that give it use once, few, many or a size class.

clone_size: NA
j_call: TRBJ2-5
d_call: NA
v_call: TRBV29-1
cdr3_nt: TGCAGCGTTGTAAACACTCGGGGAGAGACCCAGTACTTC
cdr3_aa: CSVVNTRGETQYF

clone_size: NA
j_call: TRBJ2-1
d_call: NA
v_call: TRBV5-1
cdr3_nt: TGCGCCAGCAGCCCTGTGGCTAGGGGAAACAATGAGCAGTTCTTC
cdr3_aa: CASSPVARGNNEQFF

clone_size: NA
j_call: TRBJ1-2
d_call: NA
v_call: TRBV4-3
cdr3_nt: TGCGCCAGCAGCCAGGGGACACCGAACTATGGCTACACCTTC
cdr3_aa: CASSQGTPNYGYTF

clone_size: few
j_call: TRBJ1-5
d_call: TRBD1
v_call: TRBV7-9
cdr3_nt: TGTGCCAGCAGCCCGACAGGGAATCAGCCCCAGCATTTT
cdr3_aa: CASSPTGNQPQHF

clone_size: NA
j_call: TRBJ1-5
d_call: TRBD1
v_call: TRBV5-6
cdr3_nt: TGTGCCAGCAGCATACAGGGGCCCTATCAGCCCCAGCATTTT
cdr3_aa: CASSIQGPYQPQHF

clone_size: once
j_call: TRBJ1-1
d_call: NA
v_call: TRBV10-3
cdr3_nt: TGTGCCGGCGGAACAGGAACCAAGAACACTGAAGCTTTCTTT
cdr3_aa: CAGGTGTKNTEAFF

clone_size: NA
j_call: TRBJ2-1
d_call: TRBD2
v_call: TRBV27
cdr3_nt: TGTGCCAGCAGTGCAGTAGCGGGGGCCTACAATGAGCAGTTCTTC
cdr3_aa: CASSAVAGAYNEQFF

clone_size: NA
j_call: TRBJ1-1
d_call: NA
v_call: TRBV18
cdr3_nt: TGTGCCAGCACCTCAACGGAGGCAAACACTGAAGCTTTCTTT
cdr3_aa: CASTSTEANTEAFF

clone_size: NA
j_call: TRBJ2-2
d_call: NA
v_call: TRBV7-2
cdr3_nt: TGTGCCAGCAGCTTAGCGGGAGGGGGAGGAGGCGGGGAGCTGTTTTTT
cdr3_aa: CASSLAGGGGGGELFF

clone_size: few
j_call: TRBJ1-1
d_call: NA
v_call: TRBV19
cdr3_nt: TGTGCCAGTAGTCCCAGGCGCGGGGGAACAACTGAAGCTTTCTTT
cdr3_aa: CASSPRRGGTTEAFF

clone_size: NA
j_call: TRBJ2-1
d_call: NA
v_call: TRBV9
cdr3_nt: TGTGCCAGCAGCGCCCGAGCACCCGGAGGCGGGGGCCCTGACAATGAGCAGTTCTTC
cdr3_aa: CASSARAPGGGGPDNEQFF

clone_size: NA
j_call: TRBJ2-3
d_call: TRBD1
v_call: TRBV7-8
cdr3_nt: TGTGCCAGCAGCTTTAGACAGGGGGCCGCAGATACGCAGTATTTT
cdr3_aa: CASSFRQGAADTQYF

clone_size: NA
j_call: TRBJ2-7
d_call: TRBD1
v_call: TRBV6-2/TRBV6-3
cdr3_nt: TGTGCCAGCAGCCGGGACAGGGGTTCCTACGAGCAGTACTTC
cdr3_aa: CASSRDRGSYEQYF

clone_size: NA
j_call: TRBJ2-2
d_call: NA
v_call: TRBV7-2
cdr3_nt: TGTGCCAGCAGCTTCGCGTTTAGCAGGGGCGGGGAGCTGTTTTTT
cdr3_aa: CASSFAFSRGGELFF

clone_size: NA
j_call: TRBJ1-2
d_call: NA
v_call: TRBV30
cdr3_nt: TGTGCCTGGAGTCCTCCGGGATCCTTGCAGGGCTACACCTTC
cdr3_aa: CAWSPPGSLQGYTF

clone_size: once
j_call: TRBJ2-2
d_call: TRBD2
v_call: TRBV5-1
cdr3_nt: TGCGCCAGCAGCTTGGCCGGCGGGGGGAACACCGGGGAGCTGTTTTTT
cdr3_aa: CASSLAGGGNTGELFF

clone_size: NA
j_call: TRBJ1-1
d_call: NA
v_call: TRBV5-8
cdr3_nt: TGTGCCAGCAGCTTGGCCCCCGGGGGGGACACTGAAGCTTTCTTT
cdr3_aa: CASSLAPGGDTEAFF

clone_size: once
j_call: TRBJ1-2
d_call: NA
v_call: TRBV30
cdr3_nt: TGTGCCTGGACTCGGGGGGACATTATAGATGGCTACACCTTC
cdr3_aa: CAWTRGDIIDGYTF

clone_size: NA
j_call: TRBJ2-5
d_call: TRBD2
v_call: TRBV10-3
cdr3_nt: TGTGTCATCAGTGAGTCATTTGTCGGGACTAGCGGGGAGACCCAGTACTTC
cdr3_aa: CVISESFVGTSGETQYF

clone_size: NA
j_call: TRBJ1-6
d_call: NA
v_call: TRBV5-1
cdr3_nt: TGCGCCAGCAGCTTGGTGTCGGCGGATTCACCCCTCCACTTT
cdr3_aa: CASSLVSADSPLHF

clone_size: NA
j_call: TRBJ1-4
d_call: TRBD1
v_call: TRBV7-9
cdr3_nt: TGTGCCAGCAGCTCCGACAGGGAGAACAGTGAAAAACTGTTTTTT
cdr3_aa: CASSSDRENSEKLFF

clone_size: once
j_call: TRBJ2-7
d_call: TRBD2
v_call: TRBV7-2
cdr3_nt: TGTGCCAGCAGCTTAAGACTAGCGGGGTTATCCTACGAGCAGTACTTC
cdr3_aa: CASSLRLAGLSYEQYF

clone_size: NA
j_call: TRBJ2-6
d_call: NA
v_call: TRBV21-1
cdr3_nt: TGTGCCAGCCATAGACAGGGGGCTATAGGTTCTGGGGCCAACGTCCTGACTTTC
cdr3_aa: CASHRQGAIGSGANVLTF

clone_size: NA
j_call: TRBJ2-2
d_call: TRBD1
v_call: TRBV7-8
cdr3_nt: TGTGCCAGCAGCTTGAGACAGGGGTACTCGAACACCGGGGAGCTGTTTTTT
cdr3_aa: CASSLRQGYSNTGELFF

clone_size: NA
j_call: TRBJ1-6
d_call: TRBD1
v_call: TRBV7-9
cdr3_nt: TGTGCCAGCAGCCCTCAGGGGGCAGGATCACCCCTCCACTTT
cdr3_aa: CASSPQGAGSPLHF

clone_size: NA
j_call: TRBJ1-5
d_call: NA
v_call: TRBV6-5
cdr3_nt: TGTGCCAGCAGACTCGACAGAAACAATCAGCCCCAGCATTTT
cdr3_aa: CASRLDRNNQPQHF

clone_size: once
j_call: TRBJ1-3
d_call: NA
v_call: TRBV9
cdr3_nt: TGTGCCAGCAGCGTAGGTCAGACGGGGAAACTCGGAAACACCATATATTTT
cdr3_aa: CASSVGQTGKLGNTIYF

clone_size: once
j_call: TRBJ2-3
d_call: TRBD2
v_call: TRBV7-2
cdr3_nt: TGTGCCAGCAGCACGGGGTGGTCGCGGGGGGGCACAGATACGCAGTATTTT
cdr3_aa: CASSTGWSRGGTDTQYF

clone_size: NA
j_call: TRBJ1-2
d_call: NA
v_call: TRBV19
cdr3_nt: TGTGCCAGTAGTATAGGAGGCTACACTAACTATGGCTACACCTTC
cdr3_aa: CASSIGGYTNYGYTF

clone_size: NA
j_call: TRBJ1-2
d_call: TRBD1
v_call: TRBV12-3/TRBV12-4
cdr3_nt: TGTGCCAGCAGCCCGGGACAGCACTATGGCTACACCTTC
cdr3_aa: CASSPGQHYGYTF

clone_size: NA
j_call: TRBJ2-7
d_call: TRBD1
v_call: TRBV19
cdr3_nt: TGTGCCAGTAGTAAGGACAGGGGCGAGCAGTACTTC
cdr3_aa: CASSKDRGEQYF

clone_size: NA
j_call: TRBJ2-3
d_call: TRBD2
v_call: TRBV19
cdr3_nt: TGTGCCAGTAGTATTCCTAGCGGGACGGGCACAGATACGCAGTATTTT
cdr3_aa: CASSIPSGTGTDTQYF

clone_size: NA
j_call: TRBJ2-3
d_call: TRBD2
v_call: TRBV7-2
cdr3_nt: TGTGCCAGCAGCTTAATACTAGCGGGGTCAGATACGCAGTATTTT
cdr3_aa: CASSLILAGSDTQYF

clone_size: NA
j_call: TRBJ2-1
d_call: NA
v_call: TRBV5-1
cdr3_nt: TGCGCCAGCAGCTGGGCGGGGAGCTCCTACAATGAGCAGTTCTTC
cdr3_aa: CASSWAGSSYNEQFF

clone_size: once
j_call: TRBJ1-2
d_call: NA
v_call: TRBV5-1
cdr3_nt: TGCGCCAGCAGCTTGGCCGCTAACTATGGCTACACCTTC
cdr3_aa: CASSLAANYGYTF

clone_size: NA
j_call: TRBJ1-1
d_call: TRBD1
v_call: TRBV5-1
cdr3_nt: TGCGCCAGCAGCTTGGAAGGATTTAAGGGGGCCGAAGCTTTCTTT
cdr3_aa: CASSLEGFKGAEAFF

clone_size: NA
j_call: TRBJ2-7
d_call: TRBD1
v_call: TRBV7-6
cdr3_nt: TGTGCCAGCAGCCCCCGGGACAGGGGTTCCTACGAGCAGTACTTC
cdr3_aa: CASSPRDRGSYEQYF

clone_size: few
j_call: TRBJ1-5
d_call: TRBD1
v_call: TRBV6-2/TRBV6-3
cdr3_nt: TGTGCCAGCAGTTACGACAGGGTCAAGGACGAGCCCCAGCATTTT
cdr3_aa: CASSYDRVKDEPQHF

clone_size: once
j_call: TRBJ1-6
d_call: TRBD1
v_call: TRBV7-2
cdr3_nt: TGTGCCAGCAGCCGCCAGGGGGAAAGGGATAATTCACCCCTCCACTTT
cdr3_aa: CASSRQGERDNSPLHF

clone_size: large
j_call: TRBJ2-1
d_call: NA
v_call: TRBV7-6
cdr3_nt: TGTGCCAGCAGCGCACAGGGTAACGCCTACAATGAGCAGTTCTTC
cdr3_aa: CASSAQGNAYNEQFF

clone_size: NA
j_call: TRBJ2-7
d_call: TRBD1
v_call: TRBV3-1/TRBV3-2
cdr3_nt: TGTGCCAGCAGCGATACAGGGGTGATGTCCTACGAGCAGTACTTC
cdr3_aa: CASSDTGVMSYEQYF

clone_size: NA
j_call: TRBJ1-3
d_call: TRBD1
v_call: TRBV4-1
cdr3_nt: TGCGCCAGCAGCCCCCGGACAGGGGAAGGAAACACCATATATTTT
cdr3_aa: CASSPRTGEGNTIYF

clone_size: NA
j_call: TRBJ2-5
d_call: NA
v_call: TRBV7-2
cdr3_nt: TGTGCCAGCAGCTTTCGAGAAGACGGGGAGACCCAGTACTTC
cdr3_aa: CASSFREDGETQYF

clone_size: NA
j_call: TRBJ2-7
d_call: NA
v_call: TRBV11-2
cdr3_nt: TGTGCCAGCAGCCCAGGGCGGCGGGGTGGCGAGCAGTACTTC
cdr3_aa: CASSPGRRGGEQYF

clone_size: NA
j_call: TRBJ2-7
d_call: TRBD1
v_call: TRBV2
cdr3_nt: TGTGCCAGCAGTGGCCAAACAGGGGGCCCCTACGAGCAGTACTTC
cdr3_aa: CASSGQTGGPYEQYF

clone_size: once
j_call: TRBJ1-2
d_call: NA
v_call: TRBV6-2/TRBV6-3
cdr3_nt: TGTGCCAGCAGTTACTCGCACGCAGGATCCTATGGCTACACCTTC
cdr3_aa: CASSYSHAGSYGYTF

clone_size: NA
j_call: TRBJ1-1
d_call: NA
v_call: TRBV12-3/TRBV12-4
cdr3_nt: TGTGCCAGCAGTTTGAGTGGCACTGAAGCTTTCTTT
cdr3_aa: CASSLSGTEAFF

clone_size: NA
j_call: TRBJ1-1
d_call: TRBD1
v_call: TRBV5-1
cdr3_nt: TGCGCCAGCAGCTTGACAGGGGGCTTGGCCACTGAAGCTTTCTTT
cdr3_aa: CASSLTGGLATEAFF